Listed here are 9 T cell receptor beta chains from one sample, sequenced in a study of response to subunit inactivated influenza vaccine. TCRdb processed the RT-PCR reads anew with MiXCR; each CDR3 protein has one entry. The sample gives over 750,000 distinct CDR3 sequences, 21% of which show up once; roughly 10% is in the top ten. The sample in question was PBMCs from blood, obtained 5 to 6 days after vaccination. These receptors came from a man in his fifties or sixties who received an inactivated influenza vaccine.

This clonotype was detected only a few times. The chain carries TRBV6-1 and TRBJ2-7; D call uncertain. There are 14 residues in the CDR3. V gave up 8 bases and J gave up 3 bases, with 17 bases separating them. Germline loops: CDR1 MNHNS, CDR2 SASEGT. This CDR3 is CASGVSRIYYEQYF. In nucleotides, the CDR3 is TGTGCCAGCGGAGTCTCTAGGATTTACTACGAGCAGTACTTC.

The chain links TRBV5-6 to TRBJ1-5, with D uncertain. The V gene lost 3 bases and the J gene lost 4 bases, with 11 bases spanning the gap. The CDR3 sequence is 14 residues long. The germline V gene encodes CDR1 SGHDT and CDR2 YYEEEE. CDR3 bases: TGTGCCAGCAGCTCCGGACGGACGAATCAGCCCCAGCATTTT. Its translation: CASSSGRTNQPQHF.

The V call is TRBV29-1, the J call TRBJ2-4, with D possibly being TRBD2 (6 bases). Germline V gene lookup returns CDR1 SQVTM and CDR2 ANQGSEA. This CDR3 contains 14 residues. The V end was cut by 1 base, the J end by 1 base, with 8 bases between. CDR3 residues: CSVEAGAAKNIQYF. CDR3 nucleotide sequence: TGCAGCGTTGAAGCGGGAGCCGCCAAAAACATTCAGTACTTC.

Only a few counts were recorded for this clonotype. V is TRBV15 and J is TRBJ1-5; 11 positions match TRBD1. Trimming at V came to 3 bases and at J to 6 bases, leaving 4 bases not matched to a gene. Germline-derived CDR1 and CDR2 are LNHNV and YYDKDF (reference sequence). The CDR3 is made up of 15 amino acids. The CDR3 sequence is CATSRGTGGTQPQHF. The CDR3 DNA follows: TGTGCCACCAGCAGGGGGACAGGGGGGACTCAGCCCCAGCATTTT. The full variable domain, its missing parts supplied by reference TRBV15 and TRBJ1-5, is DAMVIQNPRYQVTQFGKPVTLSCSQTLNHNVMYWYQQKSSQAPKLLFHYYDKDFNNEADTPDNFQSRRPNTSFCFLDIRSPGLGDTAMYLCATSRGTGGTQPQHFGDGTRLSIL.

This clonotype was seen a handful of times. The J gene is TRBJ1-1, the V gene TRBV9, with 9 bases matching TRBD1. The CDR3 is 15 residues long. The J segment lost 5 bases and the V segment lost 0 bases, leaving 5 bases of the junction unmatched. Germline CDR1 and CDR2: SGDLS and YYNGEE. CDR3 DNA: TGTGCCAGCAGCGTAGAACAGGGGGCGCGAACTGAAGCTTTCTTT. Translating gives CASSVEQGARTEAFF.

This clonotype was recorded a few times. This rearrangement joins TRBV28 to TRBJ1-5, with no clear D. V lost 3 bases and J 3 bases, leaving 9 bases between the germline ends. CDR1 is MDHEN and CDR2 is SYDVKM in the germline V gene. The CDR3 loop spans 14 amino acids. CDR3 sequence (DNA): TGTGCCAGCAGTTTTGTTACAGACAATCAGCCCCAGCATTTT. Translated, it gives CASSFVTDNQPQHF.

This clonotype was counted only a few times. The chain couples TRBV7-2 to TRBJ2-1, with 8 bases lining up with TRBD2. V lost 5 bases to trimming and J lost 2 bases; unmatched junction nucleotides: 11. The CDR3 covers 17 residues. Germline V gene lookup returns CDR1 SGHTA and CDR2 FQGNSA. CDR3 residues: CASSALGGGYAYNEQFF. The CDR3 nucleotides read TGTGCCAGCAGCGCCCTCGGCGGGGGGTATGCCTACAATGAGCAGTTCTTC.

This clonotype appeared a few times. The V gene is TRBV20-1, the J gene TRBJ2-3; unclear D gene. Germline V gives CDR1 DFQATT, CDR2 SNEGSKA (reference sequence). The CDR3 runs to 11 residues. With 2 bases removed from V and 6 bases from J, the gap between germline ends came to 6 bases. The CDR3 sequence: CSARHEDTQYF. The CDR3 DNA reads TGCAGTGCTAGACATGAGGATACGCAGTATTTT.

The V and J genes are TRBV10-3 and TRBJ2-2, with D perhaps TRBD1 (6 bases). The CDR3 contains 15 residues. V lost 3 bases to trimming and J lost 1 base, with 9 bases between them. The germline V gene encodes CDR1 ENHRY and CDR2 SYGVKD. CDR3 protein: CAISDRGVNTGELFF. Written as DNA, the CDR3 is TGTGCCATCAGTGACAGGGGTGTGAACACCGGGGAGCTGTTTTTT.